Described below is a single T cell receptor (beta chain) sequence and its context. These data come from a study of siplizumab effects on memory and regulatory T cells. Profiling relied on immunoSEQ multiplex PCR, and the TCRdb table lists in-frame clones only, not all of them. The sample records 100,000 or so clones, roughly 94% being singletons. Germline CDR1 is LNHDA and CDR2 is SQIVND (reference sequence). V was pared by 5 bases and J by 3 bases, with 11 bases between. This CDR3 contains 15 residues. Sequenced: non-Treg CD4+ T cells sorted from blood. This TCR was sampled from a human donor in good health. V and J are TRBV19 and TRBJ2-6; weak D call: TRBD2 (5 bases). CDR3 nucleotide sequence: TGTGCCAGTAGTCGGCCGGGGATTGGGGCCAACGTCCTGACTTTC. This translates into CASSRPGIGANVLTF.